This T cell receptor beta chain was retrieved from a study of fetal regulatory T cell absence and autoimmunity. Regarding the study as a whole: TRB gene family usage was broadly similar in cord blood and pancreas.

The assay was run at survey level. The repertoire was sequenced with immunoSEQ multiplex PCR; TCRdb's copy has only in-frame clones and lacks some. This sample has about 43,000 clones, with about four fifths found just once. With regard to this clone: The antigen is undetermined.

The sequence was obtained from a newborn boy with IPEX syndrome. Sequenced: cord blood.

CDR3 nucleotide sequence: TGTGCCAGCTCACCCCGGGACAGGGAACGGACAGATACGCAGTATTTT. Amino acid sequence: CASSPRDRERTDTQYF. The chain links TRBV18 to TRBJ2-3, with 9 bases matching TRBD1. The CDR3 has 16 residues. CDR1 is KGHSH and CDR2 is LQKENI in the germline V gene. With 3 bases clipped from V and 3 bases from J, the junction kept 7 bases outside the gene matches.